This record concerns one T cell receptor beta chain sequence. Antigen unknown. Using immunoSEQ multiplex PCR, the repertoire was profiled, and TCRdb retains in-frame clones only, with some absent. The sample carries 95,000 or so clones, approximately 90% recorded once. The data belong to a study of T cell responses to AZD1222 COVID-19 vaccine. Study results and limitations: Baseline seropositives among AZD1222 recipients totaled only 6 or 7. The study found Spike-specific TCR breadth and depth rose after two AZD1222 doses. Unmutated variant regions are reportedly the target of nearly half of TCRs that are spike-specific. There were repertoire samples only from the period after the peak T cell response.

This CDR3 comprises 13 residues. Germline CDR1 SQVTM, CDR2 ANQGSEA. Trimming removed 7 bases from V and 2 bases from J, with 14 bases in between. This specimen was peripheral blood, taken on day 0 of AZD1222 vaccination. This chain uses TRBV29-1 with TRBJ1-1; D is ambiguous. The receptor comes from an adult in good health. In DNA form, the CDR3 reads TGCAGCGGTGCCCACTCAGAAAACACTGAAGCTTTCTTT. Translated: CSGAHSENTEAFF.